A single TCR beta chain is shown here with its context. TCRdb re-derived calls from the 5' RACE reads in MiXCR, one entry per CDR3 protein. The sample carries about 80,000 distinct CDR3 sequences, more than 10% recorded once. This sample is drawn from a study of early T cells in non-severe SARS-CoV-2 infection. This CDR3 has 13 amino acids. V was trimmed by 4 bases and J by 5 bases, leaving 12 bases between them. Germline CDR1 reads SGHRS; CDR2 reads YFSETQ. The chain combines TRBV5-1 with TRBJ2-5, with D unresolved. The sample taken for sequencing was whole blood. The TCR originated in an adult who was a healthcare worker with PCR-confirmed SARS-CoV-2 infection or an uninfected control (not recorded which). CDR3 nucleotides: TGCGCCAGCAGCCCACGGTCTATTGAGACCCAGTACTTC. This encodes CASSPRSIETQYF.